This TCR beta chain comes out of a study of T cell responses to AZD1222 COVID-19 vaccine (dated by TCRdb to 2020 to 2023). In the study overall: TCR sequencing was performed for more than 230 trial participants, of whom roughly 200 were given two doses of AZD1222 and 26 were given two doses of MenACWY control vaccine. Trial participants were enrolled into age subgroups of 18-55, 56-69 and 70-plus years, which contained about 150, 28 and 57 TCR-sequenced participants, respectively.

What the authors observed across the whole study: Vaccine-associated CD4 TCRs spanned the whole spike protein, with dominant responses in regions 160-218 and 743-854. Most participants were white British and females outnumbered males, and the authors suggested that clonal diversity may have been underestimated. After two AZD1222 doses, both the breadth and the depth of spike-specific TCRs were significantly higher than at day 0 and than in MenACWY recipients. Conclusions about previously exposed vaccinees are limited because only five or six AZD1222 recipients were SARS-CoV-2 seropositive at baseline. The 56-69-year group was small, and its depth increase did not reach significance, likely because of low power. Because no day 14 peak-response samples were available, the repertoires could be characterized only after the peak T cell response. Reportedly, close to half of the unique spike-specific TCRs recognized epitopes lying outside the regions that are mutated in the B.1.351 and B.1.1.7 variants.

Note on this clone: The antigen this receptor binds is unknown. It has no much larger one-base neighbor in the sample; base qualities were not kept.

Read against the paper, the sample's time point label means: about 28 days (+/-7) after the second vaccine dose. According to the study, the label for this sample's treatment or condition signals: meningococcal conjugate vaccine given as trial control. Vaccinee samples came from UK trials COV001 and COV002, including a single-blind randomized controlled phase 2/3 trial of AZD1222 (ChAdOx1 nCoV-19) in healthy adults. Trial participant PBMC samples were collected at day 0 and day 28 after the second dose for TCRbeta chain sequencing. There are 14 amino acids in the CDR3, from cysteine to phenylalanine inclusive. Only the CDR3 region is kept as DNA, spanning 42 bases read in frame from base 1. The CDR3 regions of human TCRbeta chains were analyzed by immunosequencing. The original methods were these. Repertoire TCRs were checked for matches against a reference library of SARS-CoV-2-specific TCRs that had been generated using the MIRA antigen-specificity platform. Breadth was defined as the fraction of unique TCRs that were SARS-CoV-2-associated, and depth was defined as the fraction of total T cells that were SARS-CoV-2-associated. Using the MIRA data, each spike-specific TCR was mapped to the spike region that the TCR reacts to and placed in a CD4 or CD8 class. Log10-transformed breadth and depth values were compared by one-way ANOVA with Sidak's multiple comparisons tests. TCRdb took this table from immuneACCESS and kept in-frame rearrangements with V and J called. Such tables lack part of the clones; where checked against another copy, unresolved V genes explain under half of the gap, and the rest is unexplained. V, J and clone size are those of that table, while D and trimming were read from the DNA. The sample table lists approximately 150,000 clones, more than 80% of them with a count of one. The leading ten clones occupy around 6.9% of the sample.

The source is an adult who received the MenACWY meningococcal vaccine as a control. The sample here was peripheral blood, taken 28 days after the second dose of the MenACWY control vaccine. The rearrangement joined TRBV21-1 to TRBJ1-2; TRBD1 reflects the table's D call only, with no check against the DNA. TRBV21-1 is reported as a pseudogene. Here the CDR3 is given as CASSNGTGNYGYTF. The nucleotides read TGTGCCAGCAGCAACGGGACAGGGAACTATGGCTACACCTTC.